A single sample gave rise to the 23 T cell receptor beta chains below, sequenced in a study of blood T cell repertoires in COVID-19. The data were produced by immunoSEQ multiplex PCR, yet TCRdb's version contains in-frame clones alone and is incomplete. This sample has hundreds of thousands of clones; 75% to 85% occur once, and the top ten carry about 4.5%. Sample: PBMCs or T cells enriched from blood (not recorded which). The origin of the receptors is a man under 40 with acute COVID-19.

This clone was recorded once. This chain links TRBV19 with TRBJ1-2; unclear D gene. Germline V gives CDR1 LNHDA, CDR2 SQIVND (reference sequence). Trimming removed 3 bases at V and 6 bases at J, with 17 bases between. The CDR3 is 15 amino acids. The CDR3 is CASSMWAAVRDGYTF. In DNA, the CDR3 is TGTGCCAGTAGTATGTGGGCAGCTGTTCGAGATGGCTACACCTTC.

The chain is built from TRBV2 and TRBJ1-1, with 8 positions matching TRBD1. This CDR3 comprises 13 residues. Germline V gene lookup returns CDR1 SNHLY and CDR2 FYNNEI. V was pared by 9 bases and J by 1 base, with 4 bases of the junction left unmatched. The CDR3 loop is CARRTGTNTEAFF. Written as DNA, the CDR3 is TGTGCCAGAAGGACAGGGACGAACACTGAAGCTTTCTTT.

This chain connects TRBV4-1 to TRBJ2-7, with 8 bases aligning to TRBD2. Germline V CDR1 and CDR2: MGHRA, YSYEKL. V lost 1 base, J lost 0 bases, and 5 bases stayed unmatched. CDR3 length: 16 residues. CDR3 region: CASSQGNGGASYEQYF. The DNA of the CDR3 is TGCGCCAGCAGCCAAGGGAACGGGGGGGCCTCCTACGAGCAGTACTTC.

CDR3 coding DNA: TGTGCCAGCAGCTCTATAGCGGGGGCGGGCAATGAGCAGTTCTTC. This sequence encodes CASSSIAGAGNEQFF. This sequence joins TRBV7-6 and TRBJ2-1, with 9 positions matching TRBD2. The germline gives CDR1 SGHVS, CDR2 FNYEAQ. The CDR3 runs to 15 residues. V dropped 4 bases and J dropped 6; count of bases not matched to a gene: 7.

The gene calls are TRBV28 and TRBJ1-2; D perhaps matches TRBD1 (6 bases). Germline V CDR1 and CDR2: MDHEN, SYDVKM. Trimming removed 4 bases from V and 8 bases from J, with 11 bases in between. This CDR3 contains 12 residues. The CDR3 DNA is TGTGCCAGCAGTTCGGCAGGGGTGGGCTACACCTTC. Translated, it gives CASSSAGVGYTF.

This clone was seen a single time. This chain connects TRBV10-3 to TRBJ2-5; D is possibly TRBD2 (5 bases). Trimming shortened V by 6 bases and J by 5 bases, and 13 bases separated the two germline ends. This CDR3 region has 13 residues. Germline V gene sequence: CDR1 ENHRY, CDR2 SYGVKD. CDR3 bases: TGTGCCATCAGGGAACCCCCGGGGGAGACCCAGTACTTC. It is translated as CAIREPPGETQYF.

The chain is built from TRBV3-1 (or the pseudogene TRBV3-2) and TRBJ2-2; the match to TRBD1 covers 7 bases. The CDR3 is 18 residues long. V was clipped by 2 bases and J by 5 bases; unmatched bases: 14. Germline assignment: CDR1 LGHDT and CDR2 YNNKEL (reference sequence). The CDR3 DNA follows: TGTGCCAGCAGCCAATACGCAGGGGGAAATTTCGGGACCGGGGAGCTGTTTTTT. It is translated as CASSQYAGGNFGTGELFF.

The chain combines TRBV3-1 (or the pseudogene TRBV3-2) with TRBJ2-5, with D maybe TRBD2 (5 bases). Per germline, CDR1 LGHDT and CDR2 YNNKEL (reference sequence). This CDR3 comprises 14 residues. Trimming cost V 4 bases and J 5 bases, with 14 bases left between them. CDR3 sequence reads: CASSPDSLGETQYF. In DNA, the CDR3 is TGTGCCAGCAGCCCGGACTCCTTGGGCGAGACCCAGTACTTC.

This clone occurred many times. The genes are TRBV6-2 or TRBV6-3 and TRBJ2-3, with 7 bases matching TRBD2. The V gene's germline CDR1 is MNHEY and CDR2 SVGEGT. This CDR3 region has 14 residues. V dropped 2 bases and J dropped 4; count of bases not matched to a gene: 3. CDR3 protein: CASSYASGADTQYF. The CDR3 coding sequence is TGTGCCAGCAGTTACGCTAGCGGCGCAGATACGCAGTATTTT.

The count of this clone is one. This chain uses TRBV27 with TRBJ2-3; unclear D gene. V was shortened by 4 bases and J by 5 bases, with 7 bases between the two germline ends. The CDR3 is made up of 12 amino acids. Germline V gene sequence: CDR1 MNHEY, CDR2 SMNVEV (reference sequence). The CDR3 reads CASSSSVDTQYF. DNA for the CDR3: TGTGCCAGCAGTTCCAGTGTAGATACGCAGTATTTT.

The sample holds a few counts of this clone. The V and J genes are TRBV18 and TRBJ2-3; TRBD2 might be the D (5 bases). V was shortened by 0 bases and J by 0 bases, with 10 bases between the two germline ends. The V gene's germline CDR1 is KGHSH and CDR2 LQKENI. The CDR3 contains 16 residues. CDR3 DNA: TGTGCCAGCTCACCACCCCGTCCGGGGAGCACAGATACGCAGTATTTT. The encoded protein is CASSPPRPGSTDTQYF. The full variable domain, rest sourced from reference TRBV18 and TRBJ2-3, is NAGVMQNPRHLVRRRGQEARLRCSPMKGHSHVYWYRQLPEEGLKFMVYLQKENIIDESGMPKERFSAEFPKEGPSILRIQQVVRGDSAAYFCASSPPRPGSTDTQYFGPGTRLTVL.

In regard to this clone: Other DNA sequences in this specimen translate into the identical CDR3. DNA for the CDR3: TGTGCCAGCAGCGTAGCACTAGCGGGGGGAATTCAAGAGACCCAGTACTTC. It translates to CASSVALAGGIQETQYF. The chain combines TRBV9 with TRBJ2-5; 12 bases are shared with TRBD2. The CDR3 contains 17 residues. J lost 2 bases, V lost 0 bases, and 5 bases had no gene match. CDR1 and CDR2 from the germline V gene are SGDLS and YYNGEE.

J is TRBJ1-1 and V is TRBV10-1, with TRBD1 identical over 8 bases. The V gene's germline CDR1 is WNHNN and CDR2 SYGVQD (reference sequence). There are 11 residues in the CDR3. The J segment lost 6 bases and the V segment lost 8 bases, leaving 2 bases of the junction unmatched. The CDR3 loop is CASQQGAEAFF. CDR3 nucleotides: TGCGCCAGCCAACAGGGGGCTGAAGCTTTCTTT.

Only a few counts were recorded for this clone. V gene TRBV15 combines with J gene TRBJ1-2, with 7 bases matching TRBD1. The V segment lost 1 base and the J segment 4 bases; nucleotides outside the gene matches: 0. Germline values: CDR1 LNHNV, CDR2 YYDKDF (reference sequence). CDR3 length: 13 amino acids. The chain's CDR3 is CATSRAGGYGYTF. Here the CDR3 DNA reads TGTGCCACCAGCAGAGCAGGGGGCTATGGCTACACCTTC.

This clone was detected only once. This chain uses TRBV2 with TRBJ2-5, with a weak D call TRBD1 (6 bases). Germline V lookup: CDR1 SNHLY, CDR2 FYNNEI. The ends were cut back, 5 bases at V and 4 bases at J, with 20 bases in the middle. There are 16 residues in the CDR3. CDR3 region: CASSPNLGHKGETQYF. For the CDR3, the DNA is TGTGCCAGCAGTCCCAACTTGGGACACAAAGGAGAGACCCAGTACTTC.

This clone came up once. This chain links TRBV10-2 with TRBJ1-5, with D possibly being TRBD1 (6 bases). With 6 bases removed from V and 1 base from J, the gap between germline ends came to 10 bases. The germline V gene encodes CDR1 WSHSY and CDR2 SAAADI. The CDR3 covers 14 residues. The CDR3 bases are TGCGCCAGCAGAACCGGACAGAGCAATCAGCCCCAGCATTTT. Amino acid sequence: CASRTGQSNQPQHF.

The V and J genes are TRBV4-1 and TRBJ1-3; D may be TRBD1 (5 bases). Germline lookup yields CDR1 MGHRA and CDR2 YSYEKL. Trimming removed 1 base from V and 0 bases from J, with 13 bases in between. The CDR3 loop spans 17 amino acids. The CDR3 region is CASSQGVQGLSGNTIYF. In nucleotides, the CDR3 is TGCGCCAGCAGCCAAGGGGTGCAGGGACTCTCTGGAAACACCATATATTTT.

The chain recombines TRBV27 with TRBJ1-5; possible D gene TRBD1, 5 bases. CDR3 length: 14 amino acids. Per the germline V gene, CDR1 is MNHEY and CDR2 is SMNVEV (reference sequence). V was shortened by 2 bases and J by 3 bases, with 8 bases between the two germline ends. The CDR3 reads CASSLQGTNQPQHF. The CDR3 bases are TGTGCCAGCAGTTTACAGGGCACCAATCAGCCCCAGCATTTT.

This clone was recorded only once. This rearrangement joins TRBV18 to TRBJ1-6; the D gene is possibly TRBD1 (6 bases). Germline CDR1 KGHSH, CDR2 LQKENI. The CDR3 is 17 residues long. Trimming took 3 bases from V and 4 from J, leaving 16 bases between them. CDR3 residues: CASSPEVLGAYNSPLHF. The CDR3 nucleotides are TGTGCCAGCTCACCCGAGGTTTTGGGGGCGTATAATTCACCCCTCCACTTT.

The chain has TRBV5-5 and TRBJ1-5, with 8 bases identical to TRBD1. Germline V gives CDR1 SGHKS, CDR2 YYEKEE (reference sequence). The ends lost 4 bases at V and 5 bases at J; junction bases unmatched: 5. CDR3 length: 14 amino acids. CDR3 in amino acids: CASSRGQGDQPQHF. The CDR3 bases are TGTGCCAGCAGCCGCGGACAGGGTGATCAGCCCCAGCATTTT.

The chain couples TRBV30 to TRBJ1-2; D is undetermined. Germline-derived CDR1 and CDR2 are GTSNPN and SVGIG (reference sequence). The CDR3 has 13 residues. Deletions cut 4 bases from V and 5 bases from J, with 14 bases between. The CDR3 coding sequence is TGTGCCTGGATGATCGCGGGTTTATATGGCTACACCTTC. It is translated as CAWMIAGLYGYTF.

In DNA, the CDR3 is TGCGCCAGCAGCTTAACCCAGGGGGTAAACACTGAAGCTTTCTTT. Translating it yields CASSLTQGVNTEAFF. The chain combines TRBV5-1 with TRBJ1-1; 7 bases agree with TRBD1. Germline V gene lookup returns CDR1 SGHRS and CDR2 YFSETQ. The trim removed 2 bases at V and 2 bases at J, leaving 6 bases unmatched. The CDR3 is made up of 15 amino acids.

J is TRBJ2-3 and V is TRBV27; 7 bases agree with TRBD2. CDR1 is MNHEY, CDR2 SMNVEV, per germline (reference sequence). V was clipped by 5 bases and J by 1 base; unmatched bases: 6. This CDR3 contains 15 residues. CDR3 nucleotide sequence: TGTGCCAGCAGTAGGTCCGCGGGGGGCACAGATACGCAGTATTTT. This encodes CASSRSAGGTDTQYF.